The 7 T cell receptor beta chains reported below all come from one sample, sequenced in a study of PD-1 blockade in classical Hodgkin lymphoma. Time point meaning: cycle 4 day 1 (C4D1), after more than five weeks of nivolumab. There was relapse after autologous stem cell transplantation in every patient, and there was variation in brentuximab vedotin exposure. Some clones are missing from TCRdb's copy, which holds only in-frame ones; the method was immunoSEQ multiplex PCR. The table lists 13,000 or so clones, about 82% of them singletons, with 15% to 20% in the top ten. Sample: peripheral blood mononuclear cells (PBMCs), taken before the fourth cycle of nivolumab. These receptors were taken from a human donor with classical Hodgkin lymphoma.

This clone appeared once. The CDR3 DNA follows: TGTGCCAGCAGTTATGGTGGTGGTTATGAAAAACTGTTTTTT. Translating gives CASSYGGGYEKLFF. The V and J genes are TRBV28 and TRBJ1-4; no clear D gene. The length of the CDR3 is 14 residues. V lost 4 bases and J lost 6, with 12 bases in between. Germline-derived CDR1 and CDR2 are MDHEN and SYDVKM.

The chain is built from TRBV10-3 and TRBJ2-5, with 7 bases fitting TRBD1. Germline V gene sequence: CDR1 ENHRY, CDR2 SYGVKD. The length of the CDR3 is 14 residues. V trimming: 0 bases; J trimming: 4 bases; junction bases outside the gene matches: 2. Here the CDR3 reads CAISESTGPETQYF. The CDR3 nucleotides read TGTGCCATCAGTGAGTCGACAGGGCCAGAGACCCAGTACTTC.

This clone has only a few counts. J is TRBJ1-6 and V is TRBV6-1; D gene ambiguous. CDR1 and CDR2 from the germline V gene are MNHNS and SASEGT. The V and J ends lost 8 bases and 0 bases respectively, with 8 bases between them. CDR3 length equals 14 residues. The CDR3: CASGTSSYNSPLHF. The CDR3 nucleotides read TGTGCCAGCGGAACGAGCTCCTATAATTCACCCCTCCACTTT.

This chain uses TRBV4-3 with TRBJ2-1; 8 nucleotides align to TRBD1. The CDR3 extends over 15 amino acids. Per germline, CDR1 LGHNA and CDR2 YSLEER. Germline trimming cut 4 bases from V and 7 bases from J; bases unmatched to any gene: 9. The CDR3 loop is CASSLHTGGRNEQFF. The CDR3 DNA reads TGCGCCAGCAGCCTCCATACAGGGGGACGGAATGAGCAGTTCTTC.

In regard to this clone: Different DNA sequences within this sample yield the same CDR3. This chain uses TRBV9 with TRBJ2-3; 7 bases map to TRBD1. This CDR3 has 14 residues. CDR1 is SGDLS, CDR2 YYNGEE, per germline. Trimming cost V 0 bases and J 4 bases; bases outside gene matches: 2. For the CDR3, the DNA is TGTGCCAGCAGCGTAGGGGGACAGCCAGATACGCAGTATTTT. Translating gives CASSVGGQPDTQYF.

The rearrangement uses TRBV7-9 and TRBJ1-1; 7 bases are a match to TRBD1. The V gene end was trimmed by 1 base and the J gene end by 1 base; junction bases not matched to a gene: 3. This CDR3 has 15 residues. CDR1 SEHNR and CDR2 FQNEAQ come from the germline V gene (reference sequence). CDR3 loop: CASSLGRGANTEAFF. DNA for the CDR3: TGTGCCAGCAGCTTAGGCAGGGGGGCGAACACTGAAGCTTTCTTT.

The chain employs TRBV28 and TRBJ2-7; D is ambiguous. This CDR3 contains 15 residues. Germline V gene sequence: CDR1 MDHEN, CDR2 SYDVKM. The ends were cut back, 5 bases at V and 7 bases at J, with 21 bases in the middle. CDR3 in amino acids: CASSIRRWTENEQYF. As DNA, the CDR3 is TGTGCCAGCAGTATCCGCCGTTGGACGGAGAATGAGCAGTACTTC.